This T cell receptor beta chain was observed in a study of cytomegalovirus exposure and HLA in healthy donors. Study background: There were about 86 million unique TCRs (from HLA-typed donors) in an early data release.

Study results and limitations: A later analysis found most CMV-associated TCR beta chains apparently HLA-restricted. CMV serostatus was the sole immune exposure information available.

A note on this clone: Its antigen is as yet unknown.

The germline CDR1 and CDR2 sequences are SGHVS and FQNEAQ. The CDR3 loop spans 18 amino acids. V was clipped by 0 bases and J by 0 bases; unmatched bases: 8. The PCR was carried out with 60 Vbeta primers and 13 Jbeta primers. TCRdb's table, derived via immunoSEQ multiplex PCR, lists solely in-frame clones and lacks some. This specimen shows approximately 140,000 clones; the ten leading clones hold 2% to 3%. This chain joins TRBV7-8 and TRBJ2-4; 7 bases are a match to TRBD2. The sequencing sample was made of PBMCs. The origin of this receptor is a man aged 35 to 55 in good health and CMV-seronegative. CDR3 sequence (DNA): TGTGCCAGCAGCTTAGCGTGGAAAACTAGCGTAGCCAAAAACATTCAGTACTTC. Translation gives CASSLAWKTSVAKNIQYF.